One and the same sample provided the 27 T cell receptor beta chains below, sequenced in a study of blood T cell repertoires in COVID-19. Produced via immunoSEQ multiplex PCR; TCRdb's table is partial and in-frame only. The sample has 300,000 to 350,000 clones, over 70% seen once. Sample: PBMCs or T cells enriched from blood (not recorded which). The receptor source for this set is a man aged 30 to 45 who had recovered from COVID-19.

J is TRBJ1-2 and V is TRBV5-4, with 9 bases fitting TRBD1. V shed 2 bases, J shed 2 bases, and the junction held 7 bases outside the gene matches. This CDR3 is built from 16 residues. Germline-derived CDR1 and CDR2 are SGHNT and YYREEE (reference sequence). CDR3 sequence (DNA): TGTGCCAGCAGCTTAATTACAGGGGGCGCAAACTATGGCTACACCTTC. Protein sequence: CASSLITGGANYGYTF.

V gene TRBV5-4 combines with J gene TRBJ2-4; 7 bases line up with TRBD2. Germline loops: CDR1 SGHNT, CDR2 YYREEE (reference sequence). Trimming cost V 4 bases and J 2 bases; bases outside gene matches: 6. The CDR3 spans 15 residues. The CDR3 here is CASSNVGGTKNIQYF. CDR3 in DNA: TGTGCCAGCAGCAATGTGGGGGGGACCAAAAACATTCAGTACTTC.

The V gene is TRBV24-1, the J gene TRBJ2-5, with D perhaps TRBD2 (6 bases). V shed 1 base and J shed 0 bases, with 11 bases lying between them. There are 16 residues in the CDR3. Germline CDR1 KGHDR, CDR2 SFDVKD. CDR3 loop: CATSDLGGNHQETQYF. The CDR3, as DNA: TGTGCCACCAGTGATTTAGGAGGGAACCACCAAGAGACCCAGTACTTC.

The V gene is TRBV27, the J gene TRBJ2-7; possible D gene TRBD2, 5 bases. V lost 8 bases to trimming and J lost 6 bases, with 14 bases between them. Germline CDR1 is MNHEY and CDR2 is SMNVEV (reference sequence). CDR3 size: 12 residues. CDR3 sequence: CASYGLVGEQYF. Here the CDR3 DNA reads TGTGCCAGCTACGGACTTGTAGGCGAGCAGTACTTC.

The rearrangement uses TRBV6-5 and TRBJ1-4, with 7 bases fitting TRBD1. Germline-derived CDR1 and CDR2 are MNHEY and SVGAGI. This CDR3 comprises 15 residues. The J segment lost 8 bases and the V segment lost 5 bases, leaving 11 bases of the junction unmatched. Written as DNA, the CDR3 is TGTGCCAGCAGTAACACCCGGGACAGAGGAGAAAAACTGTTTTTT. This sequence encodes CASSNTRDRGEKLFF.

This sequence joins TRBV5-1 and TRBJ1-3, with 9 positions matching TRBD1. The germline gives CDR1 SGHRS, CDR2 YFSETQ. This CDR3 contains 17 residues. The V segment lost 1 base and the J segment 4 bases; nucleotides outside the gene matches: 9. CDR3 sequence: CASSLRSTGGIGNTIYF. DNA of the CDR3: TGCGCCAGCAGCTTGAGATCTACAGGGGGCATAGGAAACACCATATATTTT. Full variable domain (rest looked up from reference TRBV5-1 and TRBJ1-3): KAGVTQTPRYLIKTRGQQVTLSCSPISGHRSVSWYQQTPGQGLQFLFEYFSETQRNKGNFPGRFSGRQFSNSRSEMNVSTLELGDSALYLCASSLRSTGGIGNTIYFGEGSWLTVV.

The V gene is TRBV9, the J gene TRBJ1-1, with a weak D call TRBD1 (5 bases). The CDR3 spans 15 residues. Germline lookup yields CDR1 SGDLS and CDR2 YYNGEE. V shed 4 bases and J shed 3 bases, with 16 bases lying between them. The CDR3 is CASSRSGQGYTEAFF. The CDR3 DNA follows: TGTGCCAGCAGCAGATCCGGGCAGGGCTACACTGAAGCTTTCTTT.

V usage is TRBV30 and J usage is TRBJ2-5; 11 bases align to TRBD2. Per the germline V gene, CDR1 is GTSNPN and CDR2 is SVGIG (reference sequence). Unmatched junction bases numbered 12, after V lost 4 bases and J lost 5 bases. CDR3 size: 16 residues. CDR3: CAWNPLALAGAETQYF. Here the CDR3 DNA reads TGTGCCTGGAACCCCCTGGCACTAGCGGGGGCCGAGACCCAGTACTTC.

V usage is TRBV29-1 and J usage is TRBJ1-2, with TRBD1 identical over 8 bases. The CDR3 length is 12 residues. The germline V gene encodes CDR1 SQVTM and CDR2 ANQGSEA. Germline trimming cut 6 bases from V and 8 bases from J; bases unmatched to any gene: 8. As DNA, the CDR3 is TGCAGCGTGCTCCCGGGACAGGCGGGCTACACCTTC. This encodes CSVLPGQAGYTF.

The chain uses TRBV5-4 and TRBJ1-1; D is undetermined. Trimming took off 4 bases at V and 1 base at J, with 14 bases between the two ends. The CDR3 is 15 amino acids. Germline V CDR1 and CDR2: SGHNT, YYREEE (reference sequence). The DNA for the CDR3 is TGTGCCAGCAGCCACCCGAGGGTTAGGAACACTGAAGCTTTCTTT. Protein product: CASSHPRVRNTEAFF.

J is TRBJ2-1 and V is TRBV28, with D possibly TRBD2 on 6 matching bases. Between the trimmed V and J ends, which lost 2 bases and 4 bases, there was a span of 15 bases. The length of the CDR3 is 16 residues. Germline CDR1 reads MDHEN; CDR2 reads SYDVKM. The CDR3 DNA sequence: TGTGCCAGCAGTTTAAAGGAGGGGCTAAGGTACAATGAGCAGTTCTTC. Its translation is CASSLKEGLRYNEQFF.

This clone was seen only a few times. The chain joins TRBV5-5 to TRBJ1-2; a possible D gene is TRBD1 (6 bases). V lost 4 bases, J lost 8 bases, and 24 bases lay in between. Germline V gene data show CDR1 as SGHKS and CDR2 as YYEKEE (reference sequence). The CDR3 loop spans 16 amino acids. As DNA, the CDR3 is TGTGCCAGCAGCCTTGGCCGCCGGGACAAAAAGCAAGGCTACACCTTC. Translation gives CASSLGRRDKKQGYTF.

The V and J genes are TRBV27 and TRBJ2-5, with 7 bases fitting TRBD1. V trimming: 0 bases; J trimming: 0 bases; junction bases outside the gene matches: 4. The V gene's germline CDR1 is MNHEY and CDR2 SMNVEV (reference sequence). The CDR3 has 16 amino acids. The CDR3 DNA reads TGTGCCAGCAGTTTATCCGGGACAGTGTACCAAGAGACCCAGTACTTC. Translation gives CASSLSGTVYQETQYF.

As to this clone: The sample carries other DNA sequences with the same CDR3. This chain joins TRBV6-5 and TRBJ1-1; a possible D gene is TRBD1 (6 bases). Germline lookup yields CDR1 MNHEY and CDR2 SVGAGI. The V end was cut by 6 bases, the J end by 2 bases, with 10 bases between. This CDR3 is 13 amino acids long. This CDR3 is CASRQGQNTEAFF. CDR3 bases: TGTGCCAGCAGACAGGGACAAAACACTGAAGCTTTCTTT.

CDR3 residues: CASIPHTGDTEAFF. CDR3 bases: TGTGCCAGCATCCCCCACACAGGGGACACTGAAGCTTTCTTT. The gene calls are TRBV6-5 and TRBJ1-1; 7 bases line up with TRBD1. The CDR3 consists of 14 residues. With V trimmed by 7 bases and J by 3 bases, 8 bases remained unmatched. The germline gives CDR1 MNHEY, CDR2 SVGAGI.

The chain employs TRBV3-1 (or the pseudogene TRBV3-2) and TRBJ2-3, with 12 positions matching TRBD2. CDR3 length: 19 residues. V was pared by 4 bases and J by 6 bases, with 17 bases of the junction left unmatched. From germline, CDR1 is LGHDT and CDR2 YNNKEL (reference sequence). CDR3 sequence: CASSPSVGTSGHLGDTQYF. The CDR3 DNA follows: TGTGCCAGCAGCCCAAGCGTGGGGACTAGCGGGCACCTAGGGGATACGCAGTATTTT.

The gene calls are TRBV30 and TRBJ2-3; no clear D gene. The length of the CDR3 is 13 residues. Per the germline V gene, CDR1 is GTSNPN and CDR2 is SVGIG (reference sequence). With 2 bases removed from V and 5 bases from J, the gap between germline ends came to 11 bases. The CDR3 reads CAWSISLLDTQYF. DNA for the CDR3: TGTGCCTGGAGTATTAGTCTTCTAGATACGCAGTATTTT.

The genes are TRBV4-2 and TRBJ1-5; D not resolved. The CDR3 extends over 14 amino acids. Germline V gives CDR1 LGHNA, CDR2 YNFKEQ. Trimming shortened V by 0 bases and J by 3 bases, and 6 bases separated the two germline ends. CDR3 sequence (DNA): TGTGCCAGCAGCCAAGAAATTCACAATCAGCCCCAGCATTTT. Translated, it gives CASSQEIHNQPQHF.

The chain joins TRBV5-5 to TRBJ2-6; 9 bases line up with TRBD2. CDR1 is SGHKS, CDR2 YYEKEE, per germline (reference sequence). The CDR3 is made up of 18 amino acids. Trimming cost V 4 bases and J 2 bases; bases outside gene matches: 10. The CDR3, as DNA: TGTGCCAGCAGCCCTGGGCTAGCGGGAATGACTGGGGCCAACGTCCTGACTTTC. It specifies CASSPGLAGMTGANVLTF.

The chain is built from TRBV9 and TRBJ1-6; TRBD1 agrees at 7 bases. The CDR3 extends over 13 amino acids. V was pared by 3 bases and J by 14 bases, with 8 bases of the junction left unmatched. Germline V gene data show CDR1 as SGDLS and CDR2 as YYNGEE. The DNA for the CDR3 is TGTGCCAGCAGCGCGGGGACAGCAGGAGCCCTCCACTTT. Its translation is CASSAGTAGALHF.

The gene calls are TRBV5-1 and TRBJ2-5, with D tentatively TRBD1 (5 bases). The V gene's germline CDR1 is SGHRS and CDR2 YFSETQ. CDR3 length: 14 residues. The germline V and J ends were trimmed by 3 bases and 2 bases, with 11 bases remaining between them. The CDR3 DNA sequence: TGCGCCAGCAGCTCACAGGTGACACAAGAGACCCAGTACTTC. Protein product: CASSSQVTQETQYF.

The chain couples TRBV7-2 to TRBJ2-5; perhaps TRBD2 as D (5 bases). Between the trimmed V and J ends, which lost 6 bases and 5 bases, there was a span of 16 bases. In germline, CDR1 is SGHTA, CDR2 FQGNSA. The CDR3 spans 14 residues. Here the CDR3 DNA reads TGTGCCAGCAGTACCCGGAGACCGGGGGAGACCCAGTACTTC. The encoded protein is CASSTRRPGETQYF.

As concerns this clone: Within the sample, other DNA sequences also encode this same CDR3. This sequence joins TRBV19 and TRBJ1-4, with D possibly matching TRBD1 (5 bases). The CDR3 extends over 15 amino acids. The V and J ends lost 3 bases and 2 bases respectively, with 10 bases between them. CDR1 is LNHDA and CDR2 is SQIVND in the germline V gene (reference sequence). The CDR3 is CASSMPGRTNEKLFF. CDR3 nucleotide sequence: TGTGCCAGTAGTATGCCAGGGAGGACTAATGAAAAACTGTTTTTT.

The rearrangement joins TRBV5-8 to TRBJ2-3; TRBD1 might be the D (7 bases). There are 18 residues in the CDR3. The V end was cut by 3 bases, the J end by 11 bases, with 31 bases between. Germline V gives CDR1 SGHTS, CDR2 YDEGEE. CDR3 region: CASSYNAKLTGRMARQYF. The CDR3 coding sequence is TGTGCCAGCAGCTATAACGCCAAGCTGACAGGGAGGATGGCAAGGCAGTATTTT. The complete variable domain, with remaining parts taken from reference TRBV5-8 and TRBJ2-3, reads EAGVTQSPTHLIKTRGQQATLRCSPISGHTSVYWYQQALGLGLQFLLWYDEGEERNRGNFPPRFSGRQFPNYSSELNVNALELEDSALYLCASSYNAKLTGRMARQYFGPGTRLTVL.

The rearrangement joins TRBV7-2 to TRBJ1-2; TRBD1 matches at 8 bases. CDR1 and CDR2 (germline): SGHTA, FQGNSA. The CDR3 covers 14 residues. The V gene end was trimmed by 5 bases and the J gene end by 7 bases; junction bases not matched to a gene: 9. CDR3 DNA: TGTGCCAGCAGCCACCACTGGACAGGGACTGGCTACACCTTC. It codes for CASSHHWTGTGYTF.

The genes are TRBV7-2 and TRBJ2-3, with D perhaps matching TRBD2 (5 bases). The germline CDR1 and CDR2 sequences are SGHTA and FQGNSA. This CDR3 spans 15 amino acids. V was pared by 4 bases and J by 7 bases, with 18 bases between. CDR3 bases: TGTGCCAGCAGCTCTCCCGGGATCCTGGCAAATACGCAGTATTTT. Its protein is CASSSPGILANTQYF.

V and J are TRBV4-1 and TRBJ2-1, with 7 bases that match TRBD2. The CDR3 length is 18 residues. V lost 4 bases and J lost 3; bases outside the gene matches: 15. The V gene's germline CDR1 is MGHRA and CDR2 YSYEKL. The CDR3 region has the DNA TGCGCCAGCAGCCCCTATAGCGGGTCCCCCACGGACTACAATGAGCAGTTCTTC. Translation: CASSPYSGSPTDYNEQFF.